A single sample gave rise to the 19 T cell receptor beta chains below, sequenced in a study of T cell responses to AZD1222 COVID-19 vaccine. The table came from immunoSEQ multiplex PCR; TCRdb's copy has only in-frame clones and leaves some out. This sample has about 70,000 clones, with 85% found just once. Sequenced here: peripheral blood, sampled on day 0 of AZD1222 vaccination. The receptor set was obtained from an adult in good health.

This rearrangement joins TRBV6-5 to TRBJ1-3, with D perhaps TRBD1 (6 bases). Trimming shortened V by 7 bases and J by 3 bases, and 13 bases separated the two germline ends. Germline V gene data show CDR1 as MNHEY and CDR2 as SVGAGI. This CDR3 has 14 residues. Here the CDR3 reads CASTPRGDGNTIYF. CDR3 coding DNA: TGTGCCAGCACCCCAAGGGGGGATGGAAACACCATATATTTT.

The chain carries TRBV5-1 and TRBJ2-3; weak D call: TRBD1 (6 bases). This CDR3 has 15 residues. Trimming removed 3 bases at V and 3 bases at J, with 14 bases between. Germline values: CDR1 SGHRS, CDR2 YFSETQ. CDR3 coding DNA: TGCGCCAGCAGCTCGACAGGAGACGCTACAGATACGCAGTATTTT. Amino acids: CASSSTGDATDTQYF.

This sequence joins TRBV5-1 and TRBJ1-2; no reliable D call. The germline V gene encodes CDR1 SGHRS and CDR2 YFSETQ. V shed 0 bases and J shed 6 bases, with 21 bases lying between them. CDR3 length equals 17 residues. Here the CDR3 reads CASSLAINTGPNDGYTF. In DNA form, the CDR3 reads TGCGCCAGCAGCTTGGCCATAAACACTGGGCCGAACGATGGCTACACCTTC.

The CDR3, as DNA: TGTGCCAGCAGCTTAGGGTCAGATTATGGCTACACCTTC. Translating gives CASSLGSDYGYTF. The chain joins TRBV7-2 to TRBJ1-2; D is ambiguous. The germline V and J ends were trimmed by 1 base and 5 bases, with 8 bases remaining between them. CDR3 length equals 13 residues. CDR1 is SGHTA and CDR2 is FQGNSA in the germline V gene. The full variable domain, completed using reference TRBV7-2 and TRBJ1-2, is GAGVSQSPSNKVTEKGKDVELRCDPISGHTALYWYRQSLGQGLEFLIYFQGNSAPDKSGLPSDRFSAERTGGSVSTLTIQRTQQEDSAVYLCASSLGSDYGYTFGSGTRLTVV.

This chain joins TRBV5-1 and TRBJ2-7; tentative D call: TRBD2 (5 bases). Germline-derived CDR1 and CDR2 are SGHRS and YFSETQ. Trimming removed 6 bases at V and 5 bases at J, with 18 bases between. The CDR3 extends over 14 amino acids. The CDR3 sequence: CASKSTGVWNEQYF. In DNA form, the CDR3 reads TGCGCCAGCAAGAGTACCGGGGTTTGGAACGAGCAGTACTTC.

This clone was observed a single time. V usage is TRBV12-3 or TRBV12-4 and J usage is TRBJ1-1; perhaps TRBD1 as D (5 bases). V was trimmed by 4 bases and J by 2 bases, leaving 8 bases between them. This CDR3 contains 13 residues. The CDR3: CASSWDENTEAFF. As DNA, the CDR3 is TGTGCCAGCAGTTGGGACGAAAACACTGAAGCTTTCTTT.

The chain links TRBV9 to TRBJ2-3, with 7 bases that match TRBD2. The CDR3 runs to 16 residues. From germline, CDR1 is SGDLS and CDR2 YYNGEE. Trimming at V came to 0 bases and at J to 0 bases, leaving 4 bases not matched to a gene. CDR3 protein: CASSVASGGSTDTQYF. The CDR3 bases are TGTGCCAGCAGCGTAGCTAGCGGAGGGAGCACAGATACGCAGTATTTT. The whole variable domain, filled in from reference TRBV9 and TRBJ2-3, reads DSGVTQTPKHLITATGQRVTLRCSPRSGDLSVYWYQQSLDQGLQFLIQYYNGEERAKGNILERFSAQQFPDLHSELNLSSLELGDSALYFCASSVASGGSTDTQYFGPGTRLTVL.

This chain links TRBV2 with TRBJ1-1; D ambiguous. With 6 bases removed from V and 3 bases from J, the gap between germline ends came to 17 bases. CDR3 size: 15 residues. Germline loops: CDR1 SNHLY, CDR2 FYNNEI. In nucleotides, the CDR3 is TGTGCCAGCAGCGGCTGGGCAGGATATGACACTGAAGCTTTCTTT. Its protein is CASSGWAGYDTEAFF.

The chain combines TRBV5-1 with TRBJ2-3; either TRBD1 or TRBD2 may supply D (5 bases each). The CDR3 consists of 16 residues. V gave up 4 bases and J gave up 3 bases, with 18 bases separating them. Germline-derived CDR1 and CDR2 are SGHRS and YFSETQ. The CDR3 DNA reads TGCGCCAGCAGCCCTGGGACCAAAATCGGTACAGATACGCAGTATTTT. Amino acid sequence: CASSPGTKIGTDTQYF.

By sample fraction, this clone is medium-sized. The V and J genes are TRBV4-1 and TRBJ1-2; D is possibly TRBD1 (6 bases). Trimming cost V 0 bases and J 11 bases, with 16 bases left between them. The CDR3 extends over 14 amino acids. Germline loops: CDR1 MGHRA, CDR2 YSYEKL. Written as DNA, the CDR3 is TGCGCCAGCAGCCAAGATCGCTTAACAGGGTGGTACACCTTC. Translation gives CASSQDRLTGWYTF.

In its sample, this clone was seen once. The V gene is TRBV10-2, the J gene TRBJ2-1; the match to TRBD2 covers 13 bases. CDR3 length equals 17 residues. J gave up 4 bases and V 1 base, and 4 bases lay outside the gene matches. Germline V CDR1 and CDR2: WSHSY, SAAADI. CDR3 protein: CASSELSGLAGYNEQFF. The DNA for the CDR3 is TGCGCCAGCAGTGAGTTGTCGGGACTAGCGGGGTACAATGAGCAGTTCTTC.

DNA of the CDR3: TGTGCCAGCAGTTACCCAGCGAGGGGCTACACCTTC. The encoded protein is CASSYPARGYTF. V gene TRBV6-2 or TRBV6-3 combines with J gene TRBJ1-2, with D uncertain. Germline V lookup: CDR1 MNHEY, CDR2 SVGEGT. The CDR3 loop spans 12 amino acids. V gave up 2 bases and J gave up 8 bases, with 9 bases separating them.

The table lists this clone with a count of one. The chain has TRBV6-1 and TRBJ2-5; perhaps TRBD2 as D (5 bases). Germline CDR1 is MNHNS and CDR2 is SASEGT. The CDR3 has 14 amino acids. Trimming stripped 1 base from V and 5 bases from J, with 11 bases between. CDR3 in DNA: TGTGCCAGCAGTGAAGTGGGAGCTCGGGAGACCCAGTACTTC. Translation gives CASSEVGARETQYF.

The chain recombines TRBV2 with TRBJ2-3; 8 positions match TRBD2. V lost 4 bases and J lost 9; bases outside the gene matches: 12. CDR3 size: 15 residues. The germline CDR1 and CDR2 sequences are SNHLY and FYNNEI. CDR3 nucleotide sequence: TGTGCCAGCAGTGGGGAGGGGACTAGGTCATCAACGCAGTATTTT. This sequence encodes CASSGEGTRSSTQYF.

The sample holds one count of this clone. CDR3 loop: CAISELTGRSSGNTIYF. The CDR3 coding sequence is TGTGCCATCAGTGAGCTCACGGGACGTAGCTCTGGAAACACCATATATTTT. J is TRBJ1-3 and V is TRBV10-3; a weak D match, TRBD1 (5 bases). Trimming took 2 bases from V and 0 from J, leaving 14 bases between them. This CDR3 comprises 17 residues. Germline-derived CDR1 and CDR2 are ENHRY and SYGVKD.

CDR3 DNA sequence: TGCGCCAGCAGCTTGAGTTGGAGGACTAACTATGGCTACACCTTC. Its translation is CASSLSWRTNYGYTF. The V gene is TRBV5-1, the J gene TRBJ1-2; D is undetermined. V gave up 1 base and J gave up 0 bases, with 10 bases separating them. CDR1 is SGHRS and CDR2 is YFSETQ in the germline V gene. The CDR3 runs to 15 residues. The variable domain in full, completed from reference TRBV5-1 and TRBJ1-2, reads KAGVTQTPRYLIKTRGQQVTLSCSPISGHRSVSWYQQTPGQGLQFLFEYFSETQRNKGNFPGRFSGRQFSNSRSEMNVSTLELGDSALYLCASSLSWRTNYGYTFGSGTRLTVV.

The V gene is TRBV11-2, the J gene TRBJ2-2; D is unclear. V shed 7 bases and J shed 0 bases, with 9 bases lying between them. CDR1 is SGHAT and CDR2 is FQNNGV in the germline V gene. The CDR3 runs 14 residues. CDR3: CASMGLANTGELFF. In DNA, the CDR3 is TGTGCCAGCATGGGCCTAGCGAACACCGGGGAGCTGTTTTTT.

This chain links TRBV30 with TRBJ2-3; no firm D call. From germline, CDR1 is GTSNPN and CDR2 SVGIG (reference sequence). The CDR3 totals 12 residues. Between the trimmed V and J ends, which lost 2 bases and 6 bases, there was a span of 9 bases. Here the CDR3 reads CAWSPLRDTQYF. CDR3 DNA sequence: TGTGCCTGGAGTCCACTTCGGGATACGCAGTATTTT. The variable domain in full, completed from reference TRBV30 and TRBJ2-3, reads SQTIHQWPATLVQPVGSPLSLECTVEGTSNPNLYWYRQAAGRGLQLLFYSVGIGQISSEVPQNLSASRPQDRQFILSSKKLLLSDSGFYLCAWSPLRDTQYFGPGTRLTVL.

This sequence joins TRBV6-5 and TRBJ2-1; a weak D match, TRBD2 (5 bases). Trimming removed 8 bases at V and 7 bases at J, with 21 bases between. Germline assignment: CDR1 MNHEY and CDR2 SVGAGI. The CDR3 sequence is 15 residues long. The CDR3 DNA reads as TGTGCCAGCTCCTGGAGAGGGCTTGGGAATAATGAGCAGTTCTTC. Amino acids: CASSWRGLGNNEQFF.